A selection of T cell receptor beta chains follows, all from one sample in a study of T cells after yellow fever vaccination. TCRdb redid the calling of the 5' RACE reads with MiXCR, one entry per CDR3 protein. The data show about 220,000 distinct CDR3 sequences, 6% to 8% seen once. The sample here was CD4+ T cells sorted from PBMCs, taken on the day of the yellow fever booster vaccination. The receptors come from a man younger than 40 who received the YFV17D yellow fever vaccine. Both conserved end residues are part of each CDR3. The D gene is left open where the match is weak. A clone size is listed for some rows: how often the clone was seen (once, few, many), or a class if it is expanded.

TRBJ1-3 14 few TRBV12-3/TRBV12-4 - CASSPLRSGNTIYF TGTGCCAGCAGTCCGCTCCGATCTGGAAACACCATATATTTT
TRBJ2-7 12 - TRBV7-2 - CASSSVFEEQYF TGTGCCAGCAGCTCCGTTTTTGAGGAGCAGTACTTC
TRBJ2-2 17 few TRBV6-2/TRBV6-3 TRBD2 CASRPLWVAGRTGELFF TGTGCCAGCAGGCCCCTTTGGGTAGCGGGAAGAACCGGGGAGCTGTTTTTT
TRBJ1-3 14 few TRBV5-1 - CASSPAGAENTIYF TGCGCCAGCAGTCCGGCGGGGGCAGAAAACACCATATATTTT
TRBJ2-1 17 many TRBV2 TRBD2 CASSETRTSNSYNEQFF TGTGCCAGCAGTGAAACTCGGACTAGCAACTCCTACAATGAGCAGTTCTTC
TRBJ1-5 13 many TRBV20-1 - CSARGQGGQPQHF TGCAGTGCTAGGGGGCAGGGCGGCCAGCCCCAGCATTTT
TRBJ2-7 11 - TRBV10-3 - CAISGDREQYF TGTGCCATCAGTGGAGACAGAGAGCAGTACTTC
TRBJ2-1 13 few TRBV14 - CASSRDLYNEQFF TGTGCCAGCAGCCGCGACCTATACAATGAGCAGTTCTTC
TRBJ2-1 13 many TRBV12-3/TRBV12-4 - CASSSQVGLEQFF TGTGCCAGCAGTTCCCAGGTAGGGCTTGAGCAGTTCTTC
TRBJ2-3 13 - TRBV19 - CASSMGSTDTQYF TGTGCCAGTAGTATGGGGAGCACAGATACGCAGTATTTT
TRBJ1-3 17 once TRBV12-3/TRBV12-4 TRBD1 CASSHGTGGASGNTIYF TGTGCCAGCAGTCACGGGACAGGGGGCGCCTCTGGAAACACCATATATTTT
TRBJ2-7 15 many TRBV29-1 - CSVEDPEGGTYEQYF TGCAGCGTTGAAGACCCAGAGGGGGGAACCTACGAGCAGTACTTC
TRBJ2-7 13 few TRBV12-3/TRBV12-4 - CASRSTGLYEQYF TGTGCCAGCAGATCGACAGGACTCTACGAGCAGTACTTC
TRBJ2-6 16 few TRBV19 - CASSPSLGKESNVLTF TGTGCCAGTAGCCCTAGCCTTGGTAAGGAGAGCAACGTCCTGACTTTC
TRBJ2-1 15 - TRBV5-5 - CASSPGQGGYNEKFF TGTGCCAGCAGCCCGGGGCAGGGGGGCTACAATGAGAAGTTCTTC
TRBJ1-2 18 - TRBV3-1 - CACSQDPQRGSGRYGYTF TGTGCCTGCAGCCAAGATCCCCAGCGCGGGAGTGGGAGGTATGGCTACACCTTC
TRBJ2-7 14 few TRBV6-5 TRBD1 CASSYKGQGSRQYF TGTGCCAGCAGTTACAAAGGACAGGGGTCACGCCAGTACTTC
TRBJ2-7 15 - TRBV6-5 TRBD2 CASSYSRTSSYEQYF TGTGCCAGCAGTTACTCGAGGACTAGCAGCTACGAGCAGTACTTC
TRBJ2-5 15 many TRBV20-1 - CSARFSAGHRETQYF TGCAGTGCTAGATTCTCGGCGGGCCATCGGGAGACCCAGTACTTC
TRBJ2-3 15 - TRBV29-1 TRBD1 CSVVGRGPSTDTQYF TGCAGCGTTGTCGGCAGGGGGCCTAGCACAGATACGCAGTATTTT
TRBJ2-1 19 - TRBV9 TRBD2 CASCWGSSGSRGGDNEQFF TGTGCCAGCTGCTGGGGGTCTAGCGGTTCACGCGGCGGGGATAATGAGCAGTTCTTC
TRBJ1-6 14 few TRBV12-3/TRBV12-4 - CASRTGGENSPLHF TGTGCCAGCAGAACTGGCGGAGAGAATTCACCCCTCCACTTT
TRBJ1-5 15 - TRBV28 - CASSLVLGEGQPQHF TGTGCCAGCAGTTTGGTGTTGGGGGAGGGTCAGCCCCAGCATTTT
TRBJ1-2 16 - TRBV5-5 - CASSFSVGGDLYGYTF TGTGCCAGCAGCTTTTCCGTCGGAGGGGACCTCTATGGCTACACCTTC
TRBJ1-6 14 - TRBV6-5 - CASSYRVYNSPLHF TGTGCCAGCAGTTACAGGGTCTATAATTCACCCCTCCACTTT
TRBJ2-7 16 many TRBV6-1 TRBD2 CASSKRGTSGIHEQYF TGTGCCAGCAGTAAACGCGGGACTAGCGGGATCCACGAGCAGTACTTC
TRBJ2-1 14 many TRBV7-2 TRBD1 CASRRRQGYNEQFF TGTGCCAGCAGGCGCCGACAGGGTTACAATGAGCAGTTCTTC
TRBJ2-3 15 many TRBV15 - CATSRWAQGPDTQYF TGTGCCACCAGCAGGTGGGCACAGGGCCCAGATACGCAGTATTTT
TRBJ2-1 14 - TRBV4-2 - CASSQRLAPDEQFF TGTGCCAGCAGCCAAAGACTCGCCCCCGATGAGCAGTTCTTC
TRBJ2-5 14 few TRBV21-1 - CASSKARPLRTQYF TGTGCCAGCAGCAAAGCGCGCCCGCTACGGACCCAGTACTTC
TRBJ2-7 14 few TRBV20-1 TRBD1 CSAVPGQGGNEQYF TGCAGTGCTGTTCCGGGACAGGGGGGAAACGAGCAGTACTTC
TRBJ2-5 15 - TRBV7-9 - CASSTNGGTAETQYF TGTGCCAGCAGCACAAACGGCGGGACAGCCGAGACCCAGTACTTC
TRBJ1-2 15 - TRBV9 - CASSVQALGNYGYTF TGTGCCAGCAGCGTCCAGGCTTTGGGTAACTATGGCTACACCTTC
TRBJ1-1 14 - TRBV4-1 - CASSQDSRGTEAFF TGCGCCAGCAGCCAAGACTCACGCGGGACTGAAGCTTTCTTT
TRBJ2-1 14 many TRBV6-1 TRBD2 CASTGTSSYNEQFF TGTGCCAGCACTGGGACTAGCAGTTACAATGAGCAGTTCTTC
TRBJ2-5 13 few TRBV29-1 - CSVEENSQETQYF TGCAGCGTTGAGGAGAACAGCCAAGAGACCCAGTACTTC
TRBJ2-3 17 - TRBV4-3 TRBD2 CASSQNLAGTLGDTQYF TGCGCCAGCAGCCAAAACTTAGCGGGCACCTTGGGGGATACGCAGTATTTT
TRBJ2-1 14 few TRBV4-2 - CASSQDRGMGEQFF TGTGCCAGCAGCCAAGATCGGGGGATGGGTGAGCAGTTCTTC
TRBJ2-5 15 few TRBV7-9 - CASSLRGGGGETQYF TGTGCCAGCAGCCTACGCGGGGGCGGTGGAGAGACCCAGTACTTC
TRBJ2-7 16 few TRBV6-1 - CASKSDPGTSSYEQYF TGTGCCAGCAAGTCTGACCCGGGGACGAGCTCCTACGAGCAGTACTTC
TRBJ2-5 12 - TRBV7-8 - CASSLGSGTQYF TGTGCCAGCAGCTTAGGATCGGGTACCCAGTACTTC
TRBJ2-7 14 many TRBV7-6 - CASSLDRGRNEQYF TGTGCCAGCAGCTTAGACAGAGGGAGAAACGAGCAGTACTTC
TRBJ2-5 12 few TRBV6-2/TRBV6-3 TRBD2 CASRAGRETQYF TGTGCCAGCAGAGCGGGACGAGAGACCCAGTACTTC